The clone carrying this T cell receptor beta chain has just a few counts. As yet, its antigen is unknown. This entry is derived from a study of blood T cells in healthy people across ages. General observations from the study: Diversity of TCR beta per million T cells declined in a roughly linear way with age. Possibly, changes in expanded clonotypes were confounded because donor CMV status was unknown.

V lost 1 base to trimming and J lost 4 bases, with 15 bases between them. Germline V gene lookup returns CDR1 DFQATT and CDR2 SNEGSKA (reference sequence). The CDR3 loop spans 15 amino acids. PBMCs were isolated at a quantity of at least 7 million per sample. A second PCR, run for about 6 to 12 cycles, used a sample-barcoded 5' primer plus a J-beta primer mix. The authors tagged each cDNA molecule using a template-switch adaptor with 12 random nucleotides. In TCRdb, the 5' RACE reads were re-called with MiXCR into one record per CDR3 protein. The sample holds about 1.7 million distinct CDR3 sequences, roughly 27% seen once.

This clonotype was obtained from a woman in her 30s in good health. Material for sequencing was blood. The chain uses TRBV20-1 and TRBJ2-3, with TRBD2 as a possible D gene (7 bases). CDR3 protein: CSARVGGGGPDTQYF. In nucleotides, the CDR3 is TGCAGTGCTAGAGTGGGCGGGGGCGGTCCAGATACGCAGTATTTT.